This T cell receptor beta chain originates from a study of Graves' ophthalmopathy and Graves' hyperthyroidism. The study's findings and limits: Detected in blood as well were most expanded thyroid clonotypes with frequency above 0.001. Ophthalmopathy progression cases were predicted by the model with approximately 70% sensitivity and 72% to 80% specificity.

This clonotype was counted at least ten times. Its antigen is still unknown. A read error may explain this, as a much larger clone is one base away. Germline loops: CDR1 MNHEY, CDR2 SVGEGT. CDR3 length equals 14 residues. Researchers turned away patients with other autoimmune diseases, uncontrolled infections, pregnancy or lactation. Using RNA transcripts, the TCR beta CDR3 regions were amplified. First-round RT-PCR with HTBI primers preceded a second-round multiplex PCR. From the multiplex PCR reads, TCRdb called clonotypes with MiXCR, one entry per CDR3 protein. The sample comprises 150,000 or so distinct CDR3 sequences, 39% of which are singletons, and around 8.9% rests with the top ten.

The specimen sequenced was peripheral blood. The chain couples TRBV6-2 or TRBV6-3 to TRBJ2-2; TRBD1 agrees at 8 bases. The source of this sequence is a man aged 25-45 years with Graves' ophthalmopathy. CDR3 loop: CASSEDREGGVLFF. CDR3 DNA sequence: TGTGCCAGCAGTGAGGACAGGGAAGGCGGGGTGCTGTTTTTT.